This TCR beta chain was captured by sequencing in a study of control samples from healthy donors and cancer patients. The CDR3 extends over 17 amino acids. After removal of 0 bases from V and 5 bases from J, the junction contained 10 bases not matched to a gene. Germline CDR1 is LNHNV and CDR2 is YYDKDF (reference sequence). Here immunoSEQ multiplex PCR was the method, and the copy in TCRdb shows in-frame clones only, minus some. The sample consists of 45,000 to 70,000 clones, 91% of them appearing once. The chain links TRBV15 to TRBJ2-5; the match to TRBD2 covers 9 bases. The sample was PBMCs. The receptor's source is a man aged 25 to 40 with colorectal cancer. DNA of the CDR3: TGTGCCACCAGCAGAGATTCTGCGCGGGGGGGCCCGGAGACCCAGTACTTC. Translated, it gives CATSRDSARGGPETQYF.